The 13 T cell receptor beta chains below were found in one sample sequenced in a study of cytomegalovirus exposure and HLA in healthy donors. Assay used: immunoSEQ multiplex PCR; TCRdb lists only in-frame clones, some missing. The sample lists 250,000 to 400,000 clones; approximately 85% were seen once. The sequenced sample consisted of PBMCs. The receptors shown here come from a man aged 30 to 45 in good health and CMV-seronegative.

The V call is TRBV6-1, the J call TRBJ1-2; D gene uncertain. CDR3 length equals 14 residues. The V and J ends lost 1 base and 4 bases respectively, with 10 bases between them. Per germline, CDR1 MNHNS and CDR2 SASEGT. The CDR3 spells CASSEGYEVYGYTF. In DNA form, the CDR3 reads TGTGCCAGCAGTGAAGGCTACGAGGTCTATGGCTACACCTTC.

This clone has a single count. The CDR3 DNA sequence: TGCGCCAGCAGCTTGGGGACAGCAGCAACTAATGAAAAACTGTTTTTT. This encodes CASSLGTAATNEKLFF. V and J are TRBV5-1 and TRBJ1-4; TRBD1 might be the D (6 bases). This CDR3 is built from 16 residues. V shed 0 bases and J shed 0 bases, with 9 bases lying between them. In germline, CDR1 is SGHRS, CDR2 YFSETQ. Using reference TRBV5-1 and TRBJ1-4 for the parts outside the CDR3, the full variable domain is KAGVTQTPRYLIKTRGQQVTLSCSPISGHRSVSWYQQTPGQGLQFLFEYFSETQRNKGNFPGRFSGRQFSNSRSEMNVSTLELGDSALYLCASSLGTAATNEKLFFGSGTQLSVL.

This clone was seen once. The chain carries TRBV5-4 and TRBJ2-1, with 12 nucleotides matching TRBD2. Germline CDR1 and CDR2: SGHNT and YYREEE (reference sequence). The CDR3 sequence is 16 residues long. Trimming at V came to 4 bases and at J to 7 bases, leaving 9 bases not matched to a gene. CDR3 in amino acids: CASSPPSGGAANEQFF. As DNA, the CDR3 is TGTGCCAGCAGCCCACCTAGCGGGGGGGCCGCGAATGAGCAGTTCTTC. The whole variable domain, filled in from reference TRBV5-4 and TRBJ2-1, reads ETGVTQSPTHLIKTRGQQVTLRCSSQSGHNTVSWYQQALGQGPQFIFQYYREEENGRGNFPPRFSGLQFPNYSSELNVNALELDDSALYLCASSPPSGGAANEQFFGPGTRLTVL.

The CDR3 spells CASSHPSGITGELFF. The CDR3 DNA follows: TGCGCCAGCAGCCACCCCAGCGGGATCACCGGGGAGCTGTTTTTT. The V call is TRBV4-1, the J call TRBJ2-2, with 7 bases matching TRBD2. After removal of 3 bases from V and 4 bases from J, the junction contained 5 bases not matched to a gene. The germline V gene encodes CDR1 MGHRA and CDR2 YSYEKL. CDR3 length equals 15 residues.

This chain uses TRBV29-1 with TRBJ2-1, with 7 bases fitting TRBD2. Germline V gives CDR1 SQVTM, CDR2 ANQGSEA. J lost 6 bases, V lost 7 bases, and 9 bases had no gene match. The CDR3 sequence is 13 residues long. CDR3 protein: CSGGGRGSNEQFF. As DNA, the CDR3 is TGCAGCGGTGGCGGGCGGGGGAGCAATGAGCAGTTCTTC.

The chain is built from TRBV7-9 and TRBJ2-3; tentatively, D is TRBD2 (6 bases). CDR3 length equals 9 residues. Per germline, CDR1 SEHNR and CDR2 FQNEAQ (reference sequence). The CDR3 nucleotides are TGTGCTCCGGGACTGCCGCAGTATTTT. Translation: CAPGLPQYF.

The chain links TRBV6-1 to TRBJ2-7; TRBD2 is a possible D gene (5 bases). The CDR3 is 11 amino acids. Germline V gene sequence: CDR1 MNHNS, CDR2 SASEGT. Trimming left V 5 bases short and J 3 bases short, with 5 bases between. The CDR3 here is CASSRGYEQYF. Written as DNA, the CDR3 is TGTGCCAGCAGTCGGGGCTACGAGCAGTACTTC.

The V gene is TRBV6-5, the J gene TRBJ1-1, with 8 positions matching TRBD1. Germline assignment: CDR1 MNHEY and CDR2 SVGAGI. The CDR3 consists of 14 residues. The V segment lost 6 bases and the J segment 1 base; nucleotides outside the gene matches: 4. In DNA form, the CDR3 reads TGTGCCAGCAGGACACAGGGGGGGAACACTGAAGCTTTCTTT. Translation: CASRTQGGNTEAFF.

The chain is built from TRBV9 and TRBJ2-1, with 12 bases fitting TRBD2. V dropped 4 bases and J dropped 7; count of bases not matched to a gene: 12. The CDR3 is 17 amino acids. In germline, CDR1 is SGDLS, CDR2 YYNGEE. As DNA, the CDR3 is TGTGCCAGCAGCCCACACCCACTAGCGGGGGGCCCAAATGAGCAGTTCTTC. Amino acid sequence: CASSPHPLAGGPNEQFF.

The CDR3 region is CASMLGHYSNQPQHF. The CDR3 region has the DNA TGTGCCAGCATGTTAGGACATTATAGCAATCAGCCCCAGCATTTT. The V gene is TRBV6-1, the J gene TRBJ1-5; maybe TRBD1 (5 bases). The CDR3 runs to 15 residues. Germline-derived CDR1 and CDR2 are MNHNS and SASEGT. The V and J ends lost 7 bases and 0 bases respectively, with 13 bases between them.

The J gene is TRBJ1-5, the V gene TRBV19; unclear D gene. Germline values: CDR1 LNHDA, CDR2 SQIVND (reference sequence). The CDR3 consists of 15 residues. Between the trimmed V and J ends, which lost 5 bases and 1 base, there was a span of 12 bases. Here the CDR3 reads CASSRTTESNQPQHF. The CDR3, as DNA: TGTGCCAGTAGTCGAACAACAGAGAGCAATCAGCCCCAGCATTTT.

The rearrangement joins TRBV2 to TRBJ1-1; D ambiguous. There are 13 residues in the CDR3. The V and J ends lost 6 bases and 10 bases respectively, with 18 bases between them. CDR1 and CDR2 from the germline V gene are SNHLY and FYNNEI. CDR3 coding DNA: TGTGCCAGCAGAGGAGCGGACCAGCGAAGAGCTTTCTTT. As protein: CASRGADQRRAFF.

The rearrangement joins TRBV6-1 to TRBJ1-1, with D uncertain. The CDR3 runs 13 residues. Germline-derived CDR1 and CDR2 are MNHNS and SASEGT. Deletions cut 6 bases from V and 7 bases from J, with 15 bases between. The CDR3 loop reads CASRLSPVDEAFF. CDR3 nucleotide sequence: TGTGCCAGCAGACTCTCCCCCGTCGATGAAGCTTTCTTT.